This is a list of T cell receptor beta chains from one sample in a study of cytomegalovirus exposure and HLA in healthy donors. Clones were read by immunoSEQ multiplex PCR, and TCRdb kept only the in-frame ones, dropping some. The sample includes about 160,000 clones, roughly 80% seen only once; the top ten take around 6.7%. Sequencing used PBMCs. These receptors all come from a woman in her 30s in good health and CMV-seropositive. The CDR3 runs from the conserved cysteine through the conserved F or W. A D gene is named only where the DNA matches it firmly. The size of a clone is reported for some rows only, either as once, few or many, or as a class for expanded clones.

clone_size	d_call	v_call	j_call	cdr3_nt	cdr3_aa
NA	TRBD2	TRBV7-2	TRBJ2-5	TGTGCCAGCAGCTTACGAAGTTCTAGCGGGGGGCCTAAAGAGACCCAGTACTTC	CASSLRSSSGGPKETQYF
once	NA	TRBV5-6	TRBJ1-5	TGTGCCAGCAGCCTCGGGTATCAGCCCCAGCATTTT	CASSLGYQPQHF
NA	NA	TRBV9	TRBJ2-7	TGTGCCAGCAGCGCAACAGGGAGCTCCTACGAGCAGTACTTC	CASSATGSSYEQYF
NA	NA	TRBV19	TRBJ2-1	TGTGCCAGTAGTATACAGGGAAACTCCTACAATGAGCAGTTCTTC	CASSIQGNSYNEQFF
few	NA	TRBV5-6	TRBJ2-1	TGTGCCAGCAGCACTCATTGGAATGAGCAGTTCTTC	CASSTHWNEQFF
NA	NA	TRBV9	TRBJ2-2	TGTGCCAGCAGCGTCGAGGGTTGGGACACCGGGGAGCTGTTTTTT	CASSVEGWDTGELFF
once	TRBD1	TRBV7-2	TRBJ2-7	TGTGCCAGCAGCGGATTGGGACAGGTGTACGAGCAGTACTTC	CASSGLGQVYEQYF
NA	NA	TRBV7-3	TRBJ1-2	TGTGCCAGCAGCTTAGACGGGTTACTTCAGGGCTACACCTTC	CASSLDGLLQGYTF
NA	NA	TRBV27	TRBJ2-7	TGTGCCAGCAGGTACAGGATTGGGGAATACTACGAGCAGTACTTC	CASRYRIGEYYEQYF
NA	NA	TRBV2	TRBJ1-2	TGTGCCAGCATCTGGGGGCTAGAGGGCTACACCTTC	CASIWGLEGYTF
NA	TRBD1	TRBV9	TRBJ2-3	TGTGCCAGCAGCCGTGGACAGGTCCCAGATACGCAGTATTTT	CASSRGQVPDTQYF
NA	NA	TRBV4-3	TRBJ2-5	TGCGCCAGCAGCCAAGCCCCACAGGGTTCTGAGACCCAGTACTTC	CASSQAPQGSETQYF
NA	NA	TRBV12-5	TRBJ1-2	TGTGCTAGTGGTACCCCTCAAGGGTCAGCTGAGGGCTATGGCTACACCTTC	CASGTPQGSAEGYGYTF
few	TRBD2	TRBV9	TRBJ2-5	TGTGCCAGCAGCTTAGCGGGGGGGCGGGGAGAGACCCAGTACTTC	CASSLAGGRGETQYF
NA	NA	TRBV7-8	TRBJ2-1	TGTGCCAGCAGCTTAAGGGCGGGGCTCTACAATGAGCAGTTCTTC	CASSLRAGLYNEQFF
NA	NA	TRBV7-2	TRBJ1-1	TGTGCCAGCAGCTTTTTTGGGCAGAGCACTGAAGCTTTCTTT	CASSFFGQSTEAFF
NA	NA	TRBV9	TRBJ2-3	TGTGCCAGCAGCGTAGACCCAGCGGGCACAGATACGCAGTATTTT	CASSVDPAGTDTQYF
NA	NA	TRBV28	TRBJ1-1	TGTGCCAGCACAGCCATGGGACACCCTGAAGCTTTCTTT	CASTAMGHPEAFF
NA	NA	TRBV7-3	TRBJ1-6	TGTGCCAGCAGCCCTGAGGGAGAACAGAGAGCTCAGTATAATTCACCCCTCCACTTT	CASSPEGEQRAQYNSPLHF
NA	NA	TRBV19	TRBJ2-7	TGTGCCAGTAGTATATGGCAGGGGAGCTCCTACGAGCAGTACTTC	CASSIWQGSSYEQYF
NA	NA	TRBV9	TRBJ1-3	TGTGCCAGCAGCCATACTAAGGAGAGCTCTGGAAACACCATATATTTT	CASSHTKESSGNTIYF
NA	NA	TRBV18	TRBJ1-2	TGTGCCAGCTCACCGCTTAAACAGGGAATGGCCTATGGCTACACCTTC	CASSPLKQGMAYGYTF
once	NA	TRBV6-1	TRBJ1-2	TGTGCCAGCAGTGAGTGGAGGGCTAACTATGGCTACACCTTC	CASSEWRANYGYTF
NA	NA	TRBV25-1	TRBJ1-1	TGTGCCAGCAGTAGGCAGCCCACGGGCACTGAAGCTTTCTTT	CASSRQPTGTEAFF
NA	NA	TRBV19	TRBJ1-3	TGTGCCAGTAGTACCGGGAGCTCTGGAAACACCATATATTTT	CASSTGSSGNTIYF
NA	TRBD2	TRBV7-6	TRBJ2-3	TGTGCCAGCAGCCGAAGGAGCGGGGGACCCACAGATACGCAGTATTTT	CASSRRSGGPTDTQYF
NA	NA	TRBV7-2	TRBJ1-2	TGTGCCAGCAGCTTAGCGGGGCTAAACTATGGCTACACCTTC	CASSLAGLNYGYTF
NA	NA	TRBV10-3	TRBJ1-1	TGTGCCATCAGTGATCCCACAGCGAACACTGAAGCTTTCTTT	CAISDPTANTEAFF
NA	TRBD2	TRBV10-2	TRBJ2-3	TGCGCCAGCAGTGGCCCCGGGGGGGATACAGATACGCAGTATTTT	CASSGPGGDTDTQYF
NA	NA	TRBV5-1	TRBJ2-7	TGCGCCAGCAGCCTCGATCCTGTAGGGAGTTATTCTGAGCAGTACTTC	CASSLDPVGSYSEQYF
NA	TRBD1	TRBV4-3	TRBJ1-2	TGCGCCAGCAGCCAAGATCGCGTGGACAGGGGATTCTATGGCTACACCTTC	CASSQDRVDRGFYGYTF
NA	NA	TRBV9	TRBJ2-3	TGTGCCAGCAGCGAGACCTTAGGGGGGGAGAGGTATACAGATACGCAGTATTTT	CASSETLGGERYTDTQYF
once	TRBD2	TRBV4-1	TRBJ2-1	TGCGCCAGCAGCCTCGGACTAGCGGGGGGGCTTGATGAGCAGTTCTTC	CASSLGLAGGLDEQFF